Presented here are 32 T cell receptor beta chains from one specimen sequenced in a study of blood T cells in healthy people across ages. A second PCR of roughly 7 to 11 cycles used a sample-barcoded 5' primer and a J-beta primer mix. A single record per CDR3 protein comes from TCRdb applying MiXCR to the 5' RACE reads. Found here are roughly 790,000 distinct CDR3 sequences, approximately 39% of them singletons; the top ten hold 20% to 25%. Sample: blood. These receptors all come from a woman in her fifties or sixties in good health.

This clonotype was observed a handful of times. The gene calls are TRBV2 and TRBJ2-5, with TRBD2 matching over 11 bases. There are 16 residues in the CDR3. The germline CDR1 and CDR2 sequences are SNHLY and FYNNEI. V was clipped by 5 bases and J by 3 bases; unmatched bases: 8. CDR3 region: CASSLQPGLAEETQYF. The CDR3 DNA follows: TGTGCCAGCAGTTTACAACCGGGACTAGCGGAAGAGACCCAGTACTTC.

There are a few counts of this clonotype. The rearrangement uses TRBV18 and TRBJ2-7; D gene uncertain. Trimming took off 4 bases at V and 10 bases at J, with 20 bases between the two ends. CDR1 KGHSH and CDR2 LQKENI come from the germline V gene. The CDR3 sequence is 14 residues long. The CDR3 reads CASSQQSTREPQYF. Written as DNA, the CDR3 is TGTGCCAGCTCACAACAATCCACACGTGAACCTCAGTACTTC.

The chain has TRBV3-1 and TRBJ1-5; TRBD1 matches at 12 bases. The trim removed 1 base at V and 0 bases at J, leaving 1 base unmatched. The CDR3 is made up of 17 amino acids. Germline V CDR1 and CDR2: LGHDT, YNNKEL (reference sequence). The CDR3 nucleotides are TGTGCCAGCAGCCAAGGGGACAGGGGGCTTAGCAATCAGCCCCAGCATTTT. This encodes CASSQGDRGLSNQPQHF.

The chain employs TRBV19 and TRBJ1-2; no reliable D call. Trimming removed 9 bases at V and 8 bases at J, with 19 bases between. CDR1 and CDR2 (germline): LNHDA, SQIVND (reference sequence). The CDR3 consists of 13 residues. The CDR3 reads CASFNGELKGYTF. The CDR3 nucleotides are TGTGCCAGCTTTAACGGGGAGTTGAAAGGCTACACCTTC.

V gene TRBV10-1 combines with J gene TRBJ2-3, with 9 bases aligning to TRBD1. Germline CDR1 and CDR2: WNHNN and SYGVQD (reference sequence). J gave up 5 bases and V 3 bases, and 6 bases lay outside the gene matches. This CDR3 is 15 amino acids long. Written as DNA, the CDR3 is TGCGCCAGCAGTGACGGACAGGGGATCAGAGATACGCAGTATTTT. Its protein product is CASSDGQGIRDTQYF.

In the case of this clonotype: No conserved phenylalanine or tryptophan is present at the end of the CDR3, so a read error is the likely explanation. The genes are TRBV2 and TRBJ2-1; 13 bases align to TRBD2. Germline loops: CDR1 SNHLY, CDR2 FYNNEI. The junction had 7 bases not matched to a gene; V was cut back by 6 bases and J by 8 bases. The CDR3 extends over 15 amino acids. The DNA of the CDR3 is TGTGCCAGCAGGAGGACTAGCGGGAGTATTGATGAGCAGTTCTTA. Protein sequence: CASRRTSGSIDEQFL.

The table lists this clonotype with a few counts. The J gene is TRBJ2-1, the V gene TRBV12-3 or TRBV12-4, with 7 bases lining up with TRBD2. The CDR3 totals 14 residues. Trimming at V came to 4 bases and at J to 7 bases, leaving 7 bases not matched to a gene. CDR3 protein: CASSSTSVQNEQFF. The CDR3 DNA is TGTGCCAGCAGTTCTACTAGCGTTCAGAATGAGCAGTTCTTC.

This clonotype was counted a few times. This chain's CDR3 is CASSASGTTYEQYF. The DNA for the CDR3 is TGTGCCAGCAGCGCTTCCGGGACAACATACGAGCAGTACTTC. The chain links TRBV9 to TRBJ2-7; perhaps TRBD1 as D (6 bases). The CDR3 has 14 residues. Trimming cost V 3 bases and J 4 bases, with 14 bases left between them. In germline, CDR1 is SGDLS, CDR2 YYNGEE.

This clonotype was observed a handful of times. This chain connects TRBV11-2 to TRBJ2-1; weak D call: TRBD1 (5 bases). The germline gives CDR1 SGHAT, CDR2 FQNNGV. V was trimmed by 7 bases and J by 10 bases, leaving 17 bases between them. This CDR3 is 13 amino acids long. CDR3 residues: CASTIDSAGEQFF. Here the CDR3 DNA reads TGTGCCAGCACCATTGACAGCGCAGGGGAGCAGTTCTTC.

The V and J genes are TRBV20-1 and TRBJ1-1, with D possibly being TRBD1 (5 bases). V lost 4 bases and J 5 bases, leaving 23 bases between the germline ends. CDR3 length: 16 residues. Germline CDR1 DFQATT, CDR2 SNEGSKA (reference sequence). The CDR3 here is CSATPGGRGSGTEAFF. CDR3 DNA: TGCAGTGCTACGCCTGGGGGGAGAGGTTCTGGTACTGAAGCTTTCTTT.

In this sample, this clonotype turned up a few times. V is TRBV5-1 and J is TRBJ2-7; 10 nucleotides agree with TRBD2. The junction had 13 bases not matched to a gene; V was cut back by 0 bases and J by 7 bases. This CDR3 is built from 17 residues. Germline CDR1 is SGHRS and CDR2 is YFSETQ. This CDR3 is CASSLGWASGRIDEQYF. For the CDR3, the DNA is TGCGCCAGCAGCTTGGGATGGGCTAGCGGGAGAATCGATGAGCAGTACTTC.

V gene TRBV15 combines with J gene TRBJ1-2; D is uncertain. Trimming shortened V by 5 bases and J by 2 bases, and 9 bases separated the two germline ends. CDR1 LNHNV and CDR2 YYDKDF come from the germline V gene (reference sequence). The CDR3 spans 13 residues. The CDR3, as DNA: TGTGCCACCAGCGACGGATCCAACTATGGCTACACCTTC. Amino acids: CATSDGSNYGYTF.

This clonotype has just a few counts. The rearrangement uses TRBV21-1 and TRBJ1-6. TRBV21-1 corresponds to a pseudogene. The CDR3 consists of 17 residues. CDR3 residues: CASSPYWPGPHRSPLHF. CDR3 in DNA: TGTGCCAGCAGCCCCTACTGGCCAGGGCCACACCGGTCACCCCTCCACTTT.

The gene calls are TRBV12-3 or TRBV12-4 and TRBJ2-1; TRBD2 matches 12 bases. Trimming at V came to 5 bases and at J to 4 bases, leaving 6 bases not matched to a gene. This CDR3 is 16 amino acids long. CDR3 bases: TGTGCCAGCAGTAAAAGGACTAGCGGGACGTACAATGAGCAGTTCTTC. Its protein product is CASSKRTSGTYNEQFF.

This clonotype showed up just a few times. The chain couples TRBV20-1 to TRBJ1-5; D is unclear. The germline CDR1 and CDR2 sequences are DFQATT and SNEGSKA (reference sequence). This CDR3 has 14 residues. Trimming removed 3 bases from V and 7 bases from J, with 16 bases in between. CDR3: CSASLGFTEQPQHF. CDR3 nucleotide sequence: TGCAGTGCTAGTTTGGGGTTCACCGAGCAGCCCCAGCATTTT.

The CDR3 reads CSAKQGAQDTGELFF. The CDR3 coding sequence is TGCAGTGCGAAACAGGGGGCGCAGGACACCGGGGAGCTGTTTTTT. The chain is built from TRBV20-1 and TRBJ2-2, with 9 bases matching TRBD1. Trimming removed 6 bases from V and 3 bases from J; junction bases left unmatched: 8. Germline CDR1 reads DFQATT; CDR2 reads SNEGSKA (reference sequence). CDR3 size: 15 residues.

Regarding this clonotype: A much more abundant neighbour one base away suggests this may be a read error. This chain joins TRBV5-1 and TRBJ2-5; no firm D call. Germline CDR1 is SGHRS and CDR2 is YFSETQ. This CDR3 region has 14 residues. CDR3 in amino acids: CASSLVQIQEIQYF. CDR3 sequence (DNA): TGCGCCAGCAGCTTGGTTCAAATCCAAGAGATCCAGTACTTC.

This chain connects TRBV27 to TRBJ2-4; D may be TRBD2 (6 bases). The J call could be wrong; TRBJ2-7 is a better fit for the DNA end. CDR3 length: 11 residues. Germline loops: CDR1 MNHEY, CDR2 SMNVEV (reference sequence). The CDR3: CASRGLCEQYF. In DNA, the CDR3 is TGTGCCAGCAGGGGACTTTGCGAGCAGTACTTC.

This chain links TRBV3-1 with TRBJ1-1; the match to TRBD1 covers 8 bases. V was pared by 1 base and J by 8 bases, with 0 bases of the junction left unmatched. The germline CDR1 and CDR2 sequences are LGHDT and YNNKEL (reference sequence). The CDR3 spans 12 residues. The CDR3 protein is CASSQGDREAFF. CDR3 DNA: TGTGCCAGCAGCCAAGGGGACAGGGAAGCTTTCTTT.

This clonotype has just a few counts. This chain uses TRBV6-1 with TRBJ2-7; 7 nucleotides match TRBD2. Trimming took 6 bases from V and 2 from J; bases not matched to a gene: 7. Germline V gene sequence: CDR1 MNHNS, CDR2 SASEGT. This CDR3 has 14 amino acids. This chain's CDR3 is CASSEREGPYEQYF. The CDR3 DNA sequence: TGTGCCAGCAGCGAAAGGGAGGGGCCCTACGAGCAGTACTTC.

The table lists this clonotype with a few counts. The V call is TRBV7-2, the J call TRBJ2-1, with TRBD1 matching 7 bases. V lost 6 bases and J lost 8; bases outside the gene matches: 7. In germline, CDR1 is SGHTA, CDR2 FQGNSA. CDR3 length equals 13 residues. The CDR3 DNA follows: TGTGCCAGCAGTTGGAGACAGGGCCATGAGCAGTTCTTC. It yields the protein CASSWRQGHEQFF.

This clonotype has just a few counts. The chain recombines TRBV18 with TRBJ2-1; the D gene is possibly TRBD2 (5 bases). Looked up from germline, CDR1 is KGHSH and CDR2 is LQKENI. V was cut by 0 bases and J by 0 bases, with 9 bases left in between. CDR3 length: 16 amino acids. This CDR3 reads CASSPPDGSSYNEQFF. CDR3 nucleotides: TGTGCCAGCTCACCACCAGATGGGAGCTCCTACAATGAGCAGTTCTTC.

As regards this clonotype: A much larger clone lies one base from this, so it may be a read error. The rearrangement uses TRBV29-1 and TRBJ2-7; D uncertain. Germline CDR1 and CDR2: SQVTM and ANQGSEA. The CDR3 is made up of 11 amino acids. V shed 4 bases and J shed 5 bases, with 9 bases lying between them. The CDR3 DNA sequence: TGCAGCGTTGCTTCCGTCAACGAGCAGTACTTC. Protein product: CSVASVNEQYF.

CDR3 residues: CASSYSGRYRSYNEQFF. The CDR3 region has the DNA TGTGCCAGCAGTTACTCTGGCAGATACCGTAGCTACAATGAGCAGTTCTTC. This rearrangement joins TRBV6-6 to TRBJ2-1; no definite D call. The V gene's germline CDR1 is MNHNY and CDR2 SVGAGI (reference sequence). The CDR3 spans 17 residues. The V end lost 0 bases, the J end lost 3 bases, and 15 bases lay between the germline ends.

This clonotype was counted a few times. CDR3: CASSYGRGVNSPLHF. The CDR3 DNA is TGTGCCAGCAGTTACGGTCGGGGAGTTAATTCACCCCTCCACTTT. The chain couples TRBV6-6 to TRBJ1-6; no clear D. V lost 2 bases to trimming and J lost 6 bases, with 11 bases between them. The CDR3 runs to 15 residues. The V gene's germline CDR1 is MNHNY and CDR2 SVGAGI (reference sequence).

V and J are TRBV12-3 or TRBV12-4 and TRBJ1-1; no clear D gene. This CDR3 is built from 13 residues. Trimming cost V 6 bases and J 4 bases, with 12 bases left between them. The chain's CDR3 is CASSPLPGTEAFF. CDR3 DNA sequence: TGTGCCAGCAGCCCTTTGCCTGGCACTGAAGCTTTCTTT.

The gene calls are TRBV5-4 and TRBJ2-7, with 8 bases matching TRBD2. The CDR3 runs 17 residues. The trim removed 4 bases at V and 4 bases at J, leaving 16 bases unmatched. The germline gives CDR1 SGHNT, CDR2 YYREEE (reference sequence). The CDR3 loop reads CASSGSGVAGPTYEQYF. The CDR3 DNA reads as TGTGCCAGCAGCGGTTCAGGAGTAGCGGGGCCCACGTACGAGCAGTACTTC.

This clonotype showed up just a few times. The chain is built from TRBV7-2 and TRBJ1-4; D possibly corresponds to TRBD1 (5 bases). Per germline, CDR1 SGHTA and CDR2 FQGNSA. Trimming cost V 2 bases and J 6 bases, with 10 bases left between them. The CDR3 length is 14 residues. The DNA for the CDR3 is TGTGCCAGCAGCTTAATGGGGCGTGATGAAAAACTGTTTTTT. Protein product: CASSLMGRDEKLFF.

The chain joins TRBV3-1 to TRBJ2-3; 11 positions agree with TRBD2. Germline trimming cut 5 bases from V and 4 bases from J; bases unmatched to any gene: 8. The CDR3 contains 16 residues. In germline, CDR1 is LGHDT, CDR2 YNNKEL (reference sequence). The CDR3 here is CASSSLSGRASDTQYF. In DNA form, the CDR3 reads TGTGCCAGCAGCTCACTTAGCGGGAGGGCCTCAGATACGCAGTATTTT.

This clonotype was detected ten times or more. The chain is built from TRBV7-8 and TRBJ2-5, with 15 bases fitting TRBD2. Unmatched junction bases numbered 8, after V lost 5 bases and J lost 4 bases. This CDR3 region has 17 residues. Germline-derived CDR1 and CDR2 are SGHVS and FQNEAQ. CDR3 sequence reads: CASSLWTSGGAGETQYF. For the CDR3, the DNA is TGTGCCAGCAGCCTATGGACTAGCGGGGGGGCAGGAGAGACCCAGTACTTC.

The chain employs TRBV10-3 and TRBJ1-1; no reliable D call. The CDR3 is 11 residues long. The germline V gene encodes CDR1 ENHRY and CDR2 SYGVKD. V dropped 8 bases and J dropped 4 bases, with 8 bases sitting between them. Here the CDR3 DNA reads TGTGCCATCCGTGGTACCACTGAAGCTTTCTTT. Amino acid sequence: CAIRGTTEAFF.

This clonotype showed up just once. V is TRBV12-3 or TRBV12-4 and J is TRBJ1-2; 7 bases fit TRBD1. The V segment lost 3 bases and the J segment 7 bases; nucleotides outside the gene matches: 5. The CDR3 has 13 residues. CDR3 region: CASSFRSGGGYTF. The CDR3 DNA reads as TGTGCCAGCAGTTTCCGGTCAGGGGGTGGCTACACCTTC.